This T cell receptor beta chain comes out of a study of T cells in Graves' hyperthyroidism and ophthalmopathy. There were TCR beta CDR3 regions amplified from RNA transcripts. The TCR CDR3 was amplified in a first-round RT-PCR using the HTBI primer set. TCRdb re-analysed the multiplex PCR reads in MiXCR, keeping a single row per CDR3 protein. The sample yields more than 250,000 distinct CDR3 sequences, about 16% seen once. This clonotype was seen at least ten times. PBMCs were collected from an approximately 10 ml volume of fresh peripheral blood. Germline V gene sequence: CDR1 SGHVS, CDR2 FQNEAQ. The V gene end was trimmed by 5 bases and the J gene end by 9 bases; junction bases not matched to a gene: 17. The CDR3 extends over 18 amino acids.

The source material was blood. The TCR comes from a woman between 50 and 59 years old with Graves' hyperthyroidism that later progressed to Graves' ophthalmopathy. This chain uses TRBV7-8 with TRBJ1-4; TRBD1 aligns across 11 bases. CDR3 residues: CASSRERTGGFLRQKLFF. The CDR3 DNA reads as TGTGCCAGCAGCCGAGAGAGGACAGGGGGCTTTCTTCGGCAAAAACTGTTTTTT.